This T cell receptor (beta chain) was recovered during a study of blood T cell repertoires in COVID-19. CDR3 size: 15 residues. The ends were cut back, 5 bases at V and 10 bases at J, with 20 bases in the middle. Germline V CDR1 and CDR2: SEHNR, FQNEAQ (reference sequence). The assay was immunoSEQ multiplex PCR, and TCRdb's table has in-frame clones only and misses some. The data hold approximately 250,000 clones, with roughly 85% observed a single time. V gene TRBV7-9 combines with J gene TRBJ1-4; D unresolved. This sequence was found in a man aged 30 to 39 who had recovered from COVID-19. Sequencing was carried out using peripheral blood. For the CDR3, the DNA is TGTGCCAGCAGCCCCGGATCAAATCGGGGTTTAAAACTGTTTTTT. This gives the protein CASSPGSNRGLKLFF.